This TCR beta chain was captured by sequencing in a study of cytomegalovirus exposure and HLA in healthy donors (dated by TCRdb to between 2016 and 2019). Notes on the research overall: In an earlier analysis of some 610 of the donors, 276 Gb of sequence data and approximately 120 million unique TCR beta sequences from about 179 million T cells were reported. Alongside the repertoire data, information on donor age, sex, ethnicity and CMV serostatus was compiled. Roughly five DR-DQ haplotypes were handled as single units for association and clustering, since linkage in the cohort was strong. The number of typed donors differed by locus: roughly 620-640 for A, B, C, DRB1 and DQB1; 500 to 550 for DQA1; fewer than 610 for DPA1; and 400 to 480 for DPB1. A later analysis re-examined previously published TCR beta repertoires from 610 or so donors and added high-resolution HLA genotyping to investigate patterns of TCR occurrence. Of the 300 to 500 genotyped donors, approximately 81% were placed in the genetic ancestry cluster associated with self-reported Caucasian donors. The study combined high-throughput TCR immunosequencing, statistical association of individual TCRs with disease status, and machine learning to predict cytomegalovirus infection status. The T cell repertoires of 700 or so subjects were profiled by immunosequencing and related to cytomegalovirus serostatus. On average, roughly 240,000 unique TCR beta nucleotide sequences were sequenced per donor among a few hundred genotyped donors of the cohort, with around 19% of those sequences being non-productive. HLA typing included class I and class II loci at four-digit resolution. The study was designed to test whether signatures of past pathogen exposure could be identified by cataloging public T cell receptors. In a later genetic analysis, genome-wide SNP genotypes for about three fifths of the roughly 670 donors were used, and that subset was treated as a discovery cohort. An early release covering about 600 HLA-typed donors comprised 300 to 350 gigabases of sequencing data and tens of millions of unique TCR sequences. Rather than drawing on any new phenotypic data, the later analysis identified candidate immune exposures from TCR beta sequences and the way those sequences occurred across donors. All discovery cohort repertoires had been generated using a single sequencing platform. In an earlier analysis of a few hundred of the donors, high-throughput TCR beta sequencing was used to judge whether each TCR beta V gene segment behaved as functional or pseudogenic. Besides the first cohort of approximately 710 subjects, a separate validation cohort made up of roughly 130 different subjects was used. Overall study results and their limits: According to a later genetic analysis, donors in an Asian-associated ancestry cluster had fewer N-insertions in productive TCRs than the approximately 690-donor mean. The classifier was reported to diagnose cytomegalovirus status with high specificity and sensitivity in both the original cohort and the validation cohort. Presence/absence analyses assumed roughly uniform sequencing depth across donors, an assumption that may not hold. The cohort was sequenced for TCR beta chains only, and without alpha or paired-chain data the features that could be detected were limited. A later analysis found that most CMV-associated TCR beta chains appeared HLA-restricted, with HLA associations seemingly driven largely by CMV exposure. A later analysis associated 16,951 TCR beta sequences with specific HLA alleles at a false discovery rate of 0.05. Several of the top co-occurrence clusters appeared to be linked to parvovirus B19, influenza, CMV and Epstein-Barr virus, according to a later analysis. A further reported finding was that TCR beta sequences accurately predicted the HLA-A and HLA-B alleles for most subjects in the first cohort. Most TCR sequences were observed very rarely across donors, whereas some public TCRs were present in many individuals. Because counts were too low, roughly 18 rarely observed V segments, including chromosome 9 orphons, were left out of the earlier analysis of 500 to 750 of the donors. In the study, 150 to 200 TCR beta chains were listed as associated with cytomegalovirus. V-gene and J-gene trimming of TCR beta chains was associated with a missense DCLRE1C variant in a later genetic analysis, and the association was replicated in an independent cohort. In a later analysis, the rate of TCR association differed among HLA loci, with DRB1 alleles having the most associated TCRs and HLA-C alleles having the fewest. A few of the identified cytomegalovirus-associated TCR beta chains were confirmed in vitro to be specific for cytomegalovirus antigens. It was suggested by the authors that the approach could potentially be generalized to other disease states and immunological phenotypes. Because the 87-base-pair reads could not distinguish some IMGT-functional V segments, including TRBV6-2 and TRBV6-3, those segments were excluded. For the cohort, immune exposure information was limited to CMV serostatus. In a later analysis, HLA-associated TCR beta chains showed more clonal expansion and lower generation probabilities than non-associated chains that were equally common. In an earlier analysis of around 500 of the donors, most TCR beta V segments appeared in productive rearrangements about 90% or about 30% of the time, broadly matching IMGT annotations. Correlated functional status among segregating V segments might be attributable to linkage disequilibrium, but an unknown experimental factor could not be ruled out. Strong co-occurrence of HLA alleles, especially DR and DQ, made assigning TCR associations to individual alleles difficult. Because some donors lacked HLA typing at each locus, the association tests relied only on the typed subset. A cluster of highly shared sequence variants was judged likely to represent a technical artifact of the sequencing pipeline.

The library was produced with the immunoSEQ multiplex PCR assay. For the multiplex PCR, a mixture combining 60 forward primers for TCR Vbeta segments and 13 reverse primers for TCR Jbeta segments was used. The CDR3 region of rearranged TCR beta genes was amplified from genomic DNA by a multiplex PCR assay. The amplified TCR beta libraries were sequenced on the Illumina HiSeq System as 87-base-pair reads. In the source study's methods: A later analysis counted approximately 76 million unique TCR beta chains across the 650 to 800 repertoires, and 9.5 million to 11 million of these chains were shared by at least two donors. To remove PCR and sequencing errors, raw reads were error-corrected and collapsed into unique sequences using a nearest-neighbor algorithm that merged closely related sequences. To assign V, D and J gene segments, CDR3 sequences were aligned to IMGT reference sequences. For a sequence to be retained, a match of at least six nucleotides to both a V gene segment and a J gene segment was required. Rearrangements were called productive when the CDR3 lacked stop codons and stayed in frame with V and J; all others were non-productive. CDR3 was defined by IMGT convention, running from the second conserved V-encoded cysteine to the conserved J-encoded phenylalanine. Sequences without an unambiguous match to a single V gene segment were excluded from the earlier analysis of about 640 of the donors. In an earlier analysis of about 590 of the donors, a V segment was called functional when productive rearrangements were above 56.7%, and segregating when the standard deviation between donors exceeded 5%. A statistical classification framework was built for diagnosing cytomegalovirus status from the catalog of TCR beta chain sequences. V and J gene assignment, in a later analysis, came from comparing TCR nucleotide sequences with IMGT/GENE-DB human TR gene sequences. In a later analysis, CDR3 sequences and most-parsimonious VDJ recombination scenarios were assigned using the TCRdist pipeline. In a later analysis, every TCR beta chain was defined by the combination of its CDR3 amino acid sequence and its V-gene family, and reads without a unique V-gene family were dropped. To address suspected cross-contamination and a sequencing artifact, a later analysis removed approximately 590 highly shared, low-generation-probability nucleotide sequences. In a later analysis, a clonal expansion index was calculated for each public chain from normalized within-repertoire ranks of inferred template counts. In a later analysis, generation probabilities were computed with a VDJ recombination model fitted to out-of-frame rearrangements, and the resulting probabilities were checked against IGoR. A later analysis scored TCR-TCR, TCR-HLA and TCR-CMV co-occurrence with hypergeometric tests, applying a repertoire-size bias correction to TCR pairs. To estimate false discovery rates, a later analysis permuted the HLA or CMV assignments 20 times. In a later analysis, co-occurring TCRs were grouped using DBSCAN, with TCRdist sequence similarity added in when clustering inside HLA-allele-positive subsets. Repertoires with fewer than 30,000 or more than 120,000 public chains were left out of co-occurrence clustering, as were five repertoires with anomalous nucleotide sharing. TCRdb took this table from immuneACCESS and kept in-frame rearrangements with V and J called. Such tables lack part of the clones; where checked against another copy, unresolved V genes explain under half of the gap, and the rest is unexplained. V and J calls and clone size follow that table, whereas D and trimming were derived from the DNA. For this sample there are tens of thousands of clones; 82% appear just once. In total, the top ten clones hold over 3% of the sample.

The cohort was made up of roughly 670 healthy bone marrow donors. All cohort members were sampled while nominally healthy, although unrecorded immune exposures were likely present. The donor tested CMV seronegative, placing the donor among the approximately 400 seronegative members of the cohort. Every donor gave a peripheral blood sample, and the peripheral blood mononuclear cells from that sample were used for TCR beta sequencing. The Qiagen DNeasy Blood Extraction Kit was used to extract genomic DNA from the blood cell samples. CDR3 length: 15 amino acids, cysteine to phenylalanine. Just CDR3 DNA is preserved here, 45 bases in frame from base 1. The germline V and J ends show losses of 0 bases and 3 bases respectively, and no gene match explains 3 bases of the junction. CDR1 and CDR2 were assigned from the germline V gene as SGDLS and YYNGEE. In the case of this clone: Which antigen it targets is not known. Base qualities were left out, and no much larger clone turns up one base away.

This clonotype was obtained from a man aged 50 to 60 in good health and CMV-seronegative. Sequenced sample: PBMCs. This sequence uses TRBV9 and TRBJ2-7; TRBD2 aligns with 10 central bases. The CDR3 protein is CASSVGTSGNYEQYF. The nucleotide sequence reads TGTGCCAGCAGCGTAGGGACTAGCGGCAACTACGAGCAGTACTTC.